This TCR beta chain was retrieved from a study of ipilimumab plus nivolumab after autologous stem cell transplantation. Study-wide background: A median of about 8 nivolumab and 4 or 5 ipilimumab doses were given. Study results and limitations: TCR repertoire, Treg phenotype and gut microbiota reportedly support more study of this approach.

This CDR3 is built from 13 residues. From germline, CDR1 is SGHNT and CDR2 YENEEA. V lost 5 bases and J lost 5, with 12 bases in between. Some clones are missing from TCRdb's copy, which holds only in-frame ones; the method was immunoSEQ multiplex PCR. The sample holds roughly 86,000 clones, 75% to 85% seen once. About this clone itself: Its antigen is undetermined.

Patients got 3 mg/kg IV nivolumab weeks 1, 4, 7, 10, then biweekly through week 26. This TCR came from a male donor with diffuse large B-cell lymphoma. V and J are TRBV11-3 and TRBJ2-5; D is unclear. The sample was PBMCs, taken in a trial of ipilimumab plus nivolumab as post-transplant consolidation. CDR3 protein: CASSPHVGETQYF. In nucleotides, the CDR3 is TGTGCCAGCAGCCCTCATGTGGGGGAGACCCAGTACTTC. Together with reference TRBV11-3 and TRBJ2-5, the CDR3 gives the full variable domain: EAGVVQSPRYKIIEKKQPVAFWCNPISGHNTLYWYLQNLGQGPELLIRYENEEAVDDSQLPKDRFSAERLKGVDSTLKIQPAELGDSAVYLCASSPHVGETQYFGPGTRLLVL.